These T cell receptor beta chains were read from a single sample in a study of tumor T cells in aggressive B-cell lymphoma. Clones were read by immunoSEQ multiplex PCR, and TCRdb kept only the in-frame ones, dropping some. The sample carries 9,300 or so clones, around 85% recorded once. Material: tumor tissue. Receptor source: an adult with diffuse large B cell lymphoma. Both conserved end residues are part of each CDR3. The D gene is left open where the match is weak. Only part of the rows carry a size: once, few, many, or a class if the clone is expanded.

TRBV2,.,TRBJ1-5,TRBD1,CASRRDRGNQPQHF,TGTGCCAGCAGGAGAGACAGGGGGAATCAGCCCCAGCATTTT
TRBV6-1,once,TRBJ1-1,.,CASRRSMNTEAFF,TGTGCCAGCAGGCGGTCCATGAACACTGAAGCTTTCTTT
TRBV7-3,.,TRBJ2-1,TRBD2,CASSQGLAEYNEQFF,TGTGCCAGCAGCCAGGGACTAGCGGAATACAATGAGCAGTTCTTC
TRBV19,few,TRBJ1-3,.,CASRTAVGNTIYF,TGTGCCAGCAGGACAGCGGTAGGAAACACCATATATTTT
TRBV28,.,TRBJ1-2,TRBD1,CASGTGVRGYTF,TGTGCCAGCGGGACAGGGGTCCGGGGCTACACCTTC
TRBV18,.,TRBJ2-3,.,CASSPGVTDTQYF,TGTGCCAGCTCACCCGGAGTCACAGATACGCAGTATTTT
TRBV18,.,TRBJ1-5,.,CASSSSTITGVGQPQHF,TGTGCCAGCTCATCCTCTACCATTACAGGAGTAGGCCAGCCCCAGCATTTT
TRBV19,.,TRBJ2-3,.,CASSSADTQYF,TGTGCCAGTTCGTCGGCAGATACGCAGTATTTT
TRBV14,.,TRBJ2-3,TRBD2,CASRREGPTDTQYF,TGTGCCAGCAGGCGGGAGGGTCCCACAGATACGCAGTATTTT
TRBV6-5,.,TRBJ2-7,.,CASSYSRTTSSQQYF,TGTGCCAGCAGTTACTCACGGACAACCTCGTCCCAGCAGTACTTC
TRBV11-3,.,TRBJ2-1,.,CASSSRGSSYNEQFF,TGTGCCAGCAGCTCGAGGGGGAGCTCCTACAATGAGCAGTTCTTC
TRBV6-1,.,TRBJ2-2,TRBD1,CASKQGRWTGELFF,TGTGCCAGCAAACAGGGGCGATGGACCGGGGAGCTGTTTTTT
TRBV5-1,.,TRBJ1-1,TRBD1,CASSLSTGGRTEAFF,TGCGCCAGCAGCCTTTCGACAGGGGGAAGGACTGAAGCTTTCTTT
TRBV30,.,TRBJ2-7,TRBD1,CAWMRTGIYEQYF,TGTGCCTGGATGCGGACAGGGATCTACGAGCAGTACTTC
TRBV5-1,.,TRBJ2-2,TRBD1,CASSLGDRLNTGELFF,TGCGCCAGCAGCTTGGGGGACAGGCTGAACACCGGGGAGCTGTTTTTT
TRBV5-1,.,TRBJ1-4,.,CASSEEEGEKLFF,TGCGCCAGCAGCGAGGAGGAGGGGGAAAAACTGTTTTTT
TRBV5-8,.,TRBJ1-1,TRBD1,CTTADRGTEAFF,TGTACTACAGCCGACAGGGGCACTGAAGCTTTCTTT
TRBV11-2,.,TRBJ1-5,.,CASSHQRHQPQHF,TGTGCCAGCAGCCATCAGAGGCATCAGCCCCAGCATTTT
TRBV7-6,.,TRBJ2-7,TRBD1,CASSRTGRTTYEQYF,TGTGCCAGCAGCCGGACAGGGAGGACCACCTACGAGCAGTACTTC
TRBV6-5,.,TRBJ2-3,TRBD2,CASSLAGGNADTQYF,TGTGCCAGCAGCCTAGCGGGAGGGAACGCAGATACGCAGTATTTT
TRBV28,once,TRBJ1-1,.,CASSSPPTGNTEAFF,TGTGCCAGCAGCTCGCCTCCGACAGGGAACACTGAAGCTTTCTTT
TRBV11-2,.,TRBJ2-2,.,CASSTPNRTLITGELFF,TGTGCCAGCAGCACCCCAAACAGGACACTAATCACCGGGGAGCTGTTTTTT
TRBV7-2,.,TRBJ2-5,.,CASSFGGETQYF,TGTGCCAGCAGCTTCGGGGGAGAGACCCAGTACTTC
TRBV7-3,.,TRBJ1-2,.,CASSLTPGGYDYTF,TGTGCCAGCAGCTTAACTCCGGGTGGCTATGACTACACCTTC
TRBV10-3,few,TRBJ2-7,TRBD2,CAISDLRTSGRGNEQYF,TGTGCCATCAGTGACCTACGGACTAGCGGGAGAGGCAACGAGCAGTACTTC
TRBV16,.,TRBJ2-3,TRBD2,CASSQAGGLGDTQYF,TGTGCCAGCAGCCAGGCGGGAGGGCTCGGAGATACGCAGTATTTT
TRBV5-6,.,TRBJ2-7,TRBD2,CASSFLTSGRPAYEQYF,TGTGCCAGCAGCTTTTTGACTAGCGGGAGACCAGCCTACGAGCAGTACTTC
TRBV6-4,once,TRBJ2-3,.,CASSRGGSTDTQYF,TGTGCCAGCAGTCGCGGGGGCAGCACAGATACGCAGTATTTT
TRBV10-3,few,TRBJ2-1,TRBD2,CAIKGLAGGSSSYNEQFF,TGTGCCATCAAAGGACTAGCGGGAGGCTCGAGCTCCTACAATGAGCAGTTCTTC
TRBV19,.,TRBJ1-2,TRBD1,CASSPQTGVNYGYTF,TGTGCCAGTAGTCCACAGACAGGGGTTAACTATGGCTACACCTTC